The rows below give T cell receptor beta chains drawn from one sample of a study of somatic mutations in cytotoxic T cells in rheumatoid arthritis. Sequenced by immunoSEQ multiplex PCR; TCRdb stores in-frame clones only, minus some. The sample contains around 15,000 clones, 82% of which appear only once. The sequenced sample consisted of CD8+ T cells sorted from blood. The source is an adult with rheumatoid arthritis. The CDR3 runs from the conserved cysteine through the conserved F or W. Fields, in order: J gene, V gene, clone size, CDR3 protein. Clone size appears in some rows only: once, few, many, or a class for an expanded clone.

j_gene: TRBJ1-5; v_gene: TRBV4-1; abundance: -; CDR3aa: CASSQGAVGQPQHF
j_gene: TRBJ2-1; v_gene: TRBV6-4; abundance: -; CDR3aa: CASSASGDGGEQFF
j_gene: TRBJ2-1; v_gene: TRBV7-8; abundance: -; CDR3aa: CASSLAGGRSNEQFF
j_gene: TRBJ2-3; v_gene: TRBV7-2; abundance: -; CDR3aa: CASTQLAGQGLDTQYF
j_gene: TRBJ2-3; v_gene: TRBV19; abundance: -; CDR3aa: CASSVGVRDTQYF
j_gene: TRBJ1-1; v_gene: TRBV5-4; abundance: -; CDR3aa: CASSPTGNTEAFF
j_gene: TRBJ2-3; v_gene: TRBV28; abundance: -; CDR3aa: CASSLPLSGSYTDTQYF
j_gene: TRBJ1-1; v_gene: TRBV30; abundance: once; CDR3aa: CAWNSHSGVTEAFF
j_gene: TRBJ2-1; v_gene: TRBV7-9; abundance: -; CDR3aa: CASRGGAGRNEQFF
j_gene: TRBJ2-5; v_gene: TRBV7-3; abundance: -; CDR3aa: CASSSSVGETQYF
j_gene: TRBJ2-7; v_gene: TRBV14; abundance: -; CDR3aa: CASSQVDQGKEQYF
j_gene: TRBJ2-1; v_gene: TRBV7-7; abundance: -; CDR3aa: CASSSSGEYNEQFF
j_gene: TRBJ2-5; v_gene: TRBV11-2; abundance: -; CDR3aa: CASSISPLGGETQYF
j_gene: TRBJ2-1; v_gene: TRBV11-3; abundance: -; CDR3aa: CASSLSGTSGINEQFF
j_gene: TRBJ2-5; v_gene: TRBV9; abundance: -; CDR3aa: CASSVEVGQETQYF
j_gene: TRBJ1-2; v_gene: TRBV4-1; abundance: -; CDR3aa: CASSPAGVYGYTF
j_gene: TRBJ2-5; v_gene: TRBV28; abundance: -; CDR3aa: CASSSDEETQYF
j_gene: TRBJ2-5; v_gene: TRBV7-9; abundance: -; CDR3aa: CASSSHGVFGGRETQYF
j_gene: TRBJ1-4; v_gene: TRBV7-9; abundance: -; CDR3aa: CASSSVNREKLFF
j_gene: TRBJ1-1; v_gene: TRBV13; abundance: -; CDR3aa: CASSLRDRGETEAFF
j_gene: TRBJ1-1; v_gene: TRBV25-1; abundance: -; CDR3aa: CASRSGTEAFF
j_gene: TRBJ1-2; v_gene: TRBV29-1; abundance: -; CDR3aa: CSVGGTHGYTF
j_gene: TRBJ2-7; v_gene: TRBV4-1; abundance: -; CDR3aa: CASSQDPGQGIVEQYF
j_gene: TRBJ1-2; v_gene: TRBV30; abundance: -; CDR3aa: CAWSDTGLIRGYTF
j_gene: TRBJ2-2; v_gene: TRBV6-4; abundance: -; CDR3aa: CASSDLNTGELFF
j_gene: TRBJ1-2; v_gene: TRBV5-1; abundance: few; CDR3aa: CASSLASGPDGYTF
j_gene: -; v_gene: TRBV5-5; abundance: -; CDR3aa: CASSPGTPVIPEQYF
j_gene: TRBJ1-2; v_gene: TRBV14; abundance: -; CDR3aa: CASSLAGAIYGYTF
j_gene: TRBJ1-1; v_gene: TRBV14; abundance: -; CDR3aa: CASSQGRRNTEAFF
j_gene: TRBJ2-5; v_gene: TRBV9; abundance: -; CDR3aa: CASSYTGGKTQYF
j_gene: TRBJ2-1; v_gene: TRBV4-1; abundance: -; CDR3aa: CASSQETGFIGSSSNEQFF
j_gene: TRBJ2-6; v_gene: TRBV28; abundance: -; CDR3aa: CASRGWGQGWSGANVLTF
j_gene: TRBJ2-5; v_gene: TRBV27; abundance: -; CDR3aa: CASRKGRETQYF
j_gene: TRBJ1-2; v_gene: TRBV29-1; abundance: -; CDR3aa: CSVTQPRPYGYTF
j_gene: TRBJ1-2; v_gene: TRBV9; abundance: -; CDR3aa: CASSVEVRTDYGYTF
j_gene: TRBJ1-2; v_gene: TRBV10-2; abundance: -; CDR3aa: CASGPGTGYGYTF
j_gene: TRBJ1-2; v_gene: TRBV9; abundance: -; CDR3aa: CASSVGAVGNYGYTF
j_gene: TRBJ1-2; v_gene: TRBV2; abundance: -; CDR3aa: CASSEGQGGGYTF
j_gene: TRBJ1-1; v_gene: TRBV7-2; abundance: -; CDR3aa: CASSFTGGGTEAFF
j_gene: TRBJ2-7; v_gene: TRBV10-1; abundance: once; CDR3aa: CASKYEQYF
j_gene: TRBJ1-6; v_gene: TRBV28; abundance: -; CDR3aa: CASSGPPLHF
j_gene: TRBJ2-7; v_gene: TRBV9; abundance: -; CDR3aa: CASSVVAGPTYEQYF
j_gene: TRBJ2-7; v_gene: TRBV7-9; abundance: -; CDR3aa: CASSILVGEFAYEQYF
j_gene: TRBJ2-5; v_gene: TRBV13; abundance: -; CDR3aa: CASSLRPTSLYQETQYF
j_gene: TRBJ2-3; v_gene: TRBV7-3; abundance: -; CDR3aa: CASSLDGGATFDTQYF
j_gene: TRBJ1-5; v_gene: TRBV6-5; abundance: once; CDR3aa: CASSYSQGGNQPQHF
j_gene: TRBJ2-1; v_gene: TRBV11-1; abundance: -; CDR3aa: CASSLLGDEQFF